Sequencing of this T cell receptor (beta chain) was carried out in a study of T cell responses to AZD1222 COVID-19 vaccine. Study-level points and caveats: Targeting of unmutated variant regions was reportedly seen in nearly half of spike-specific TCRs. Spike was spanned by vaccine-associated CD4 TCRs, which were dominant at 160-218 and 743-854. Donors were chiefly white British, with a greater number of females, and clonal diversity was perhaps underestimated. Compared with day 0, the breadth and depth of the Spike-specific TCR repertoire rose significantly after two doses of AZD1222.

The CDR3 is 12 amino acids. Germline lookup yields CDR1 WSHSY and CDR2 SAAADI. Generated by immunoSEQ multiplex PCR, the TCRdb table keeps only in-frame clones and is missing some. The sample carries 95,000 to 100,000 clones, about 88% recorded once. As concerns this clone: Its antigen is still unknown. One end of the junction is discordant with germline, which a read error may explain.

The source was peripheral blood, collected 28 days after the second AZD1222 dose. The rearrangement joins TRBV10-2 to TRBJ2-5; TRBD2 aligns across 7 bases. The sequence came from an adult who received the AZD1222 COVID-19 vaccine. CDR3 sequence: CASRGLRGETNF. As DNA, the CDR3 is TGCGCCAGCAGAGGGCTCCGGGGGGAGACCAACTTC.